These 18 T cell receptor beta chains share one sample of origin, sequenced in a study of blood T cells in healthy people across ages. Alongside a J-beta primer mix, a sample-barcoded 5' primer served in a second PCR lasting about 6 to 11 cycles. One entry per CDR3 protein results from TCRdb running MiXCR on the 5' RACE reads. This sample has hundreds of thousands of distinct CDR3 sequences, with more than 40% found just once. Sequenced sample: blood. These TCRs come from a man aged 55 to 70 in good health.

This clonotype was seen at least ten times. CDR3 loop: CASSQGGGGFYEQYF. The CDR3 DNA reads as TGCGCCAGCAGCCAAGGGGGTGGGGGCTTCTACGAGCAGTACTTC. This chain uses TRBV4-1 with TRBJ2-7; maybe TRBD1 (6 bases). Looked up from germline, CDR1 is MGHRA and CDR2 is YSYEKL. The CDR3 runs to 15 residues. The V end lost 1 base, the J end lost 3 bases, and 13 bases lay between the germline ends.

The chain links TRBV7-2 to TRBJ2-3; 9 nucleotides line up with TRBD1. The CDR3 spans 20 residues. The junction had 20 bases not matched to a gene; V was cut back by 3 bases and J by 4 bases. Germline V gene sequence: CDR1 SGHTA, CDR2 FQGNSA. CDR3 coding DNA: TGTGCCAGCAGCTTCAATGGTGGGAACAGGGGGCAGTTTCGCGCAGATACGCAGTATTTT. This codes for CASSFNGGNRGQFRADTQYF.

Only a few counts were recorded for this clonotype. This chain's CDR3 is CASSRTGDSNQPQHF. CDR3 DNA: TGTGCCAGCAGTCGGACAGGAGATAGCAATCAGCCCCAGCATTTT. V gene TRBV12-3 or TRBV12-4 combines with J gene TRBJ1-5; 7 nucleotides align to TRBD1. Trimming took 5 bases from V and 0 from J; bases not matched to a gene: 4. The CDR3 is 15 amino acids.

This clonotype was found many times. J is TRBJ2-3 and V is TRBV24-1; D uncertain. Trimming stripped 2 bases from V and 7 bases from J, with 9 bases between. Looked up from germline, CDR1 is KGHDR and CDR2 is SFDVKD. The CDR3 consists of 13 residues. DNA of the CDR3: TGTGCCACCAGTGATTCACACCCCTATACGCAGTATTTT. It specifies CATSDSHPYTQYF.

Only a few counts were recorded for this clonotype. The chain combines TRBV5-1 with TRBJ2-4; 7 bases are shared with TRBD1. Germline values: CDR1 SGHRS, CDR2 YFSETQ. The CDR3 sequence is 16 residues long. The V and J ends lost 0 bases and 0 bases, in that order; junction bases with no gene match: 3. CDR3 region: CASSLAGGLAKNIQYF. The DNA for the CDR3 is TGCGCCAGCAGCTTGGCAGGGGGATTAGCCAAAAACATTCAGTACTTC.

This clonotype came up a few times. The V call is TRBV5-5, the J call TRBJ1-1; 11 bases match TRBD1. CDR1 and CDR2 (germline): SGHKS, YYEKEE (reference sequence). This CDR3 has 16 residues. J was trimmed by 10 bases and V by 0 bases; bases with no gene match: 11. CDR3 sequence reads: CASSLGHGQGATRAFF. DNA for the CDR3: TGTGCCAGCAGCTTGGGGCACGGACAGGGGGCTACGCGAGCTTTCTTT.

The CDR3 nucleotides read TGCGCCAGCAGCCAAGATGGAGTAGCGGGGACAGATACGCAGTATTTT. Translating gives CASSQDGVAGTDTQYF. This chain links TRBV4-3 with TRBJ2-3; 8 bases are a match to TRBD2. The ends lost 0 bases at V and 3 bases at J; junction bases unmatched: 5. The CDR3 has 16 amino acids. Germline lookup yields CDR1 LGHNA and CDR2 YSLEER.

The chain is built from TRBV20-1 and TRBJ2-7; the match to TRBD2 covers 10 bases. Germline CDR1 reads DFQATT; CDR2 reads SNEGSKA (reference sequence). This CDR3 is built from 15 residues. The V and J ends lost 6 bases and 0 bases, in that order; junction bases with no gene match: 8. CDR3 region: CSANPGLASSYEQYF. In DNA, the CDR3 is TGCAGTGCCAACCCGGGACTAGCGAGCTCCTACGAGCAGTACTTC.

J is TRBJ2-1 and V is TRBV20-1; 9 bases match TRBD2. Germline V gene lookup returns CDR1 DFQATT and CDR2 SNEGSKA (reference sequence). V shed 2 bases, J shed 4 bases, and the junction held 12 bases outside the gene matches. The CDR3 consists of 17 residues. CDR3 amino acids: CSARPLREAGGYNEQFF. Written as DNA, the CDR3 is TGCAGTGCTAGACCTCTTCGGGAAGCGGGGGGTTACAATGAGCAGTTCTTC.

This clonotype turned up a few times. The chain is built from TRBV4-1 and TRBJ2-5; 11 bases align to TRBD2. Per germline, CDR1 MGHRA and CDR2 YSYEKL. Trimming removed 4 bases from V and 5 bases from J; junction bases left unmatched: 9. The CDR3 is made up of 16 amino acids. This chain's CDR3 is CASSPYSGGAVETQYF. CDR3 in DNA: TGCGCCAGCAGCCCCTATAGCGGGGGGGCGGTGGAGACCCAGTACTTC.

The chain joins TRBV5-1 to TRBJ2-1; TRBD1 might be the D (6 bases). The J call may be incorrect, as the DNA end agrees better with TRBJ2-7. The CDR3 is made up of 15 amino acids. In germline, CDR1 is SGHRS, CDR2 YFSETQ. CDR3 nucleotide sequence: TGCGCCAGCAGCCCCGTAGGGACACGATACAATGAGCAGTACTTC. The encoded protein is CASSPVGTRYNEQYF.

This clonotype was recorded a few times. DNA for the CDR3: TGTGCCAGTTCGACCATGAGCACCTATAATTCACCCCTCCACTTT. Amino acid sequence: CASSTMSTYNSPLHF. The rearrangement joins TRBV19 to TRBJ1-6; D is undetermined. The ends were cut back, 8 bases at V and 2 bases at J, with 13 bases in the middle. The CDR3 has 15 amino acids. CDR1 and CDR2 (germline): LNHDA, SQIVND (reference sequence).

The chain recombines TRBV6-2 or TRBV6-3 with TRBJ1-2, with TRBD1 as a possible D gene (6 bases). CDR1 is MNHEY, CDR2 SVGEGT, per germline. The length of the CDR3 is 14 residues. V was clipped by 5 bases and J by 6 bases, with 16 bases between them. The CDR3 DNA is TGTGCCAGCAGTCGGGACAACCACCCCCATGGCTACACCTTC. Residues: CASSRDNHPHGYTF.

The chain combines TRBV7-2 with TRBJ1-1, with 8 nucleotides matching TRBD1. The CDR3 has 14 amino acids. From germline, CDR1 is SGHTA and CDR2 FQGNSA. After removal of 5 bases from V and 10 bases from J, the junction contained 12 bases not matched to a gene. The CDR3 region has the DNA TGTGCCAGCAGCGCAGGGGGCATTATTTCGGGAGCTTTCTTT. Translating it yields CASSAGGIISGAFF.

With respect to this clonotype: This may be a read error, as it is one base from a much larger clone. This chain joins TRBV6-2 or TRBV6-3 and TRBJ2-1, with TRBD2 matching over 8 bases. The J call is doubtful: the DNA matches TRBJ2-7 better. Germline V gene lookup returns CDR1 MNHEY and CDR2 SVGEGT. The length of the CDR3 is 15 residues. The CDR3 DNA reads as TGTGCCAGCAGTTACAGCGGGGGAGCCTACAATGAGCAGTACTTC. It translates to CASSYSGGAYNEQYF.

This clonotype was detected a few times. The chain employs TRBV20-1 and TRBJ1-1; 9 nucleotides agree with TRBD1. The CDR3 has 16 amino acids. Germline V gives CDR1 DFQATT, CDR2 SNEGSKA (reference sequence). V was clipped by 4 bases and J by 1 base; unmatched bases: 10. In DNA form, the CDR3 reads TGCAGTGCTATCACCCGGGACAGGGAGAGGAACACTGAAGCTTTCTTT. Translated: CSAITRDRERNTEAFF.

The J gene is TRBJ2-3, the V gene TRBV7-2; tentatively, D is TRBD1 (6 bases). The V gene lost 7 bases and the J gene lost 1 base, with 18 bases spanning the gap. The CDR3 sequence is 16 residues long. The germline CDR1 and CDR2 sequences are SGHTA and FQGNSA. This CDR3 reads CASTPQKAGGTDTQYF. CDR3 DNA: TGTGCCAGCACACCGCAAAAGGCAGGGGGCACAGATACGCAGTATTTT.

A few counts support this clonotype. V usage is TRBV20-1 and J usage is TRBJ2-5, with 8 bases identical to TRBD2. Germline loops: CDR1 DFQATT, CDR2 SNEGSKA (reference sequence). The CDR3 runs to 14 residues. Losses at the gene ends were 2 bases for V and 4 bases for J; bases not matched to a gene: 6. The CDR3 sequence: CSARRAAGGETQYF. Written as DNA, the CDR3 is TGCAGTGCTAGACGGGCGGCGGGAGGAGAGACCCAGTACTTC.